A single sample gave rise to the 11 T cell receptor beta chains below, sequenced in a study of shared clonotypes between healthy human individuals. This table comes from immunoSEQ multiplex PCR, and its TCRdb copy is limited to in-frame clones, with some not included. Of 2 million to 2.5 million clones listed, 85% to 95% are singletons. Sequences were obtained from naive CD4+ T cells from PBMCs. Documented subset: CD45RA+ positively selected. The receptors were sampled from a man between 18 and 29 years old in good health. Some clones in this sample may be carry-over from other donors' samples.

The genes are TRBV5-1 and TRBJ2-7; D possibly corresponds to TRBD2 (6 bases). The V end lost 0 bases, the J end lost 3 bases, and 13 bases lay between the germline ends. The CDR3 runs 15 residues. Germline loops: CDR1 SGHRS, CDR2 YFSETQ. CDR3 loop: CASSLVGGPLYEQYF. As DNA, the CDR3 is TGCGCCAGCAGCTTGGTGGGGGGACCCCTCTACGAGCAGTACTTC. The full variable domain, its missing parts supplied by reference TRBV5-1 and TRBJ2-7, is KAGVTQTPRYLIKTRGQQVTLSCSPISGHRSVSWYQQTPGQGLQFLFEYFSETQRNKGNFPGRFSGRQFSNSRSEMNVSTLELGDSALYLCASSLVGGPLYEQYFGPGTRLTVT.

V usage is TRBV6-5 and J usage is TRBJ1-3; D gene uncertain. This CDR3 has 15 amino acids. Per germline, CDR1 MNHEY and CDR2 SVGAGI. V gave up 4 bases and J gave up 1 base, with 11 bases separating them. The CDR3, as DNA: TGTGCCAGCAGTTCCGGGTTCGGATCTGGAAACACCATATATTTT. Translating gives CASSSGFGSGNTIYF.

This clone was seen a handful of times. This chain connects TRBV21-1 to TRBJ1-5. TRBV21-1 is described as a pseudogene. The CDR3 loop spans 12 amino acids. The CDR3 region has the DNA TGTGCCAGCAGCCCTGCCTGGGAGCCCCAGCATTTT. As protein: CASSPAWEPQHF.

In DNA form, the CDR3 reads TGTGCCAGCAGCGTAGGCTTACTACCTGAAAAACTGTTTTTT. This encodes CASSVGLLPEKLFF. This chain links TRBV9 with TRBJ1-4; D is unclear. Per the germline V gene, CDR1 is SGDLS and CDR2 is YYNGEE. The CDR3 totals 14 residues. V was trimmed by 0 bases and J by 7 bases, leaving 10 bases between them.

The V gene is TRBV5-1, the J gene TRBJ2-3, with D tentatively TRBD2 (5 bases). There are 16 residues in the CDR3. Looked up from germline, CDR1 is SGHRS and CDR2 is YFSETQ. V was trimmed by 0 bases and J by 2 bases, leaving 13 bases between them. DNA for the CDR3: TGCGCCAGCAGCTTGGGGAGGACCGCTAACACAGATACGCAGTATTTT. Translated, it gives CASSLGRTANTDTQYF.

The genes are TRBV30 and TRBJ2-4, with D uncertain. Per the germline V gene, CDR1 is GTSNPN and CDR2 is SVGIG (reference sequence). The CDR3 consists of 14 residues. Trimming removed 2 bases from V and 0 bases from J, with 8 bases in between. The DNA of the CDR3 is TGTGCCTGGAGTTCCGGAATAGCCAAAAACATTCAGTACTTC. Translated, it gives CAWSSGIAKNIQYF. Drawing the rest from reference TRBV30 and TRBJ2-4, the complete variable domain is SQTIHQWPATLVQPVGSPLSLECTVEGTSNPNLYWYRQAAGRGLQLLFYSVGIGQISSEVPQNLSASRPQDRQFILSSKKLLLSDSGFYLCAWSSGIAKNIQYFGAGTRLSVL.

The chain couples TRBV28 to TRBJ2-1, with a tentative D call TRBD2 (6 bases). V lost 8 bases and J 9 bases, leaving 17 bases between the germline ends. Germline CDR1 and CDR2: MDHEN and SYDVKM. The CDR3 has 13 residues. The CDR3 region has the DNA TGTGCCAGCCGGGAGATCTGGGGCCGTGAGCAGTTCTTC. This codes for CASREIWGREQFF.

The chain joins TRBV11-2 to TRBJ2-3; D is possibly TRBD2 (6 bases). The length of the CDR3 is 15 residues. V lost 0 bases, J lost 0 bases, and 7 bases lay in between. Looked up from germline, CDR1 is SGHAT and CDR2 is FQNNGV. In DNA form, the CDR3 reads TGTGCCAGCAGCTTAGATCGGGAGAGCACAGATACGCAGTATTTT. This gives the protein CASSLDRESTDTQYF.

The gene calls are TRBV6-5 and TRBJ2-7; no definite D call. Germline CDR1 MNHEY, CDR2 SVGAGI. This CDR3 region has 14 residues. V was pared by 0 bases and J by 3 bases, with 9 bases between. CDR3 nucleotides: TGTGCCAGCAGTTACTCGTTCTTGGGCTACGAGCAGTACTTC. This encodes CASSYSFLGYEQYF.

Comment on this clone: One end of the junction is discordant with germline, which a read error may explain. Other DNA sequences in the same sample also yield this CDR3. The V call is TRBV7-2, the J call TRBJ2-1, with 12 bases lining up with TRBD2. The CDR3 spans 15 residues. Germline CDR1 reads SGHTA; CDR2 reads FQGNSA. The CDR3 region is CASSLAGGPNNEQFF. The CDR3 DNA reads TGTGCCAGCAGCCTAGCGGGAGGGCCGAACAATGAGCAGTTCTTC.

The chain has TRBV4-2 and TRBJ2-3, with 13 nucleotides matching TRBD2. The germline V gene encodes CDR1 LGHNA and CDR2 YNFKEQ. The CDR3 consists of 19 residues. J gave up 0 bases and V 1 base, and 7 bases lay outside the gene matches. The CDR3 protein is CASSQGGTSGITSTDTQYF. The CDR3 DNA follows: TGTGCCAGCAGCCAAGGAGGGACTAGCGGGATCACTAGCACAGATACGCAGTATTTT.